These 3 T cell receptor beta chains share one sample of origin, sequenced in a study of Tregs in tolerant kidney transplant recipients. Some clones are missing from TCRdb's copy, which holds only in-frame ones; the method was immunoSEQ multiplex PCR. The profile shows approximately 66,000 clones, 80% to 90% of them singletons. The sequencing here drew on Tregs from blood, taken before the transplant. These receptors originate from a human donor who received a combined kidney and bone marrow transplant.

The rearrangement joins TRBV28 to TRBJ2-1; 7 nucleotides align to TRBD2. The germline V gene encodes CDR1 MDHEN and CDR2 SYDVKM. J lost 3 bases, V lost 1 base, and 3 bases had no gene match. The CDR3 runs to 15 residues. The CDR3 sequence is CASSLFQRGYNEQFF. CDR3 bases: TGTGCCAGCAGTTTATTCCAGCGGGGCTACAATGAGCAGTTCTTC.

The chain employs TRBV11-2 and TRBJ1-2; tentative D call: TRBD1 (5 bases). CDR3 length equals 13 residues. The V end was cut by 5 bases, the J end by 8 bases, with 15 bases between. The germline V gene has CDR1 SGHAT and CDR2 FQNNGV. CDR3 nucleotide sequence: TGTGCCAGCAGCCCCGTTGGGGGGAAGGGCTACACCTTC. Protein sequence: CASSPVGGKGYTF.

This clone was seen only once. The rearrangement links TRBV6-1 to TRBJ2-5; D might be TRBD2 (7 bases). CDR3 size: 14 residues. With 4 bases removed from V and 1 base from J, the gap between germline ends came to 10 bases. The germline V gene encodes CDR1 MNHNS and CDR2 SASEGT. The DNA for the CDR3 is TGTGCCAGCAGTGGGGGAGGGGGCCAAGAGACCCAGTACTTC. Protein product: CASSGGGGQETQYF.